This is a list of T cell receptor beta chains from one sample in a study of shared clonotypes between healthy human individuals. Assay used: immunoSEQ multiplex PCR; TCRdb lists only in-frame clones, some missing. The sample carries more than 1 million clones, 78% recorded once. The source material was memory CD4+ T cells from PBMCs. The receptors were sampled from a man younger than 35 in good health. Some clones in this sample may be carry-over from other donors' samples. Both conserved end residues are part of each CDR3.

V	CDR3
TRBV29-1	CSADYRMNTEAFF
TRBV7-3	CASSPRKTGTDTQYF
TRBV2	CASTQPGRDTQYF
TRBV11-2	CASSLVTVGNEKLFF
TRBV28	CASSLWPPDNQPQHF
TRBV19	CATRTLMNTEAFF
TRBV6-5	CASRGLAGALETQYF
TRBV5-1	CASSQGLAYEQYF
TRBV6-1	CASSSQVSGNTIYF
TRBV20-1	CSANYEQYF
TRBV6-1	CASTDRVHEQYF
TRBV5-4	CASSKALTGLRSQETQYF
TRBV18	CASSPPSGAGTEAFF
TRBV2	CASSDLVEQYF
TRBV6-1	CASSGIGGFEAFF